These T cell receptor beta chains were read from a single sample in a study of Graves' ophthalmopathy and Graves' hyperthyroidism. TCRdb passed the multiplex PCR reads through MiXCR, listing each CDR3 protein once. This sample has around 1.1 million distinct CDR3 sequences, with about 40% found just once. The sample taken for sequencing was peripheral blood or thyroid tissue (not recorded which). The receptors here all came from an adult man with Graves' hyperthyroidism. CDR3s leave out the opening cysteine and the closing phenylalanine or tryptophan. The order of the fields is V gene, J gene, CDR3 protein.

>TRBV18|TRBJ2-7
ASSPPSGQAYEQY
>TRBV5-8|TRBJ1-1
ASSLGQGAMAEAF
>TRBV11-1|TRBJ1-2
ASSVMDRGPIYGYT
>TRBV10-1|TRBJ2-5
ASAPGSGYQETQY
>TRBV20-1|TRBJ1-1
SARVRRAGATEAF
>TRBV11-2|TRBJ2-5
ASSPRTSGGLETQY
>TRBV7-3|TRBJ1-3
ASAMGVSGNTIY
>TRBV5-1|TRBJ2-3
ASRWGRPTDTQY
>TRBV20-1|TRBJ1-3
SAWTDGNTIY
>TRBV7-9|TRBJ1-6
ASSPIWGFSPLH
>TRBV12-3/TRBV12-4|TRBJ1-1
ASSLEFTKREAF
>TRBV6-1|TRBJ2-2
ASPRLVTGELF
>TRBV28|TRBJ2-7
ASSPLRSYYEQY
>TRBV29-1|TRBJ2-3
SVGYRGSTDTQY
>TRBV29-1|TRBJ1-2
SVEGPGSSGYT
>TRBV10-3|TRBJ2-7
AGNGGNYEQY
>TRBV6-1|TRBJ1-1
ASSTVRVNTEAF
>TRBV9|TRBJ2-7
ASSISPTYEQY
>TRBV12-3/TRBV12-4|TRBJ2-2
ASSQERTPNTGELF
>TRBV11-2|TRBJ2-5
ASSLEDSTLAPETQY
>TRBV29-1|TRBJ2-5
SLGGAWETQY
>TRBV10-3|TRBJ1-2
AISGLGVWGYGYT
>TRBV27|TRBJ2-7
ASSHPGGEQY
>TRBV20-1|TRBJ1-5
SATVLTQH
>TRBV10-3|TRBJ2-7
AISELGPGYEQY
>TRBV6-9|TRBJ1-5
ASRTSSSGTGNQPQH
>TRBV4-3|TRBJ1-1
ASSQGRVGLRSLNTEAF
>TRBV10-3|TRBJ2-3
ANRDPSTDTQY
>TRBV2|TRBJ1-5
ASSEGFSGSHQPQH
>TRBV20-1|TRBJ1-2
SAIWPRGSNYGYT
>TRBV5-8|TRBJ1-5
ASSSWAGNNQPQH
>TRBV19|TRBJ1-2
ASSIGRQYGYT
>TRBV5-1|TRBJ1-2
ASSLTDHYGYT
>TRBV12-3/TRBV12-4|TRBJ1-1
ASSLETGDTEAF
>TRBV7-2|TRBJ1-2
ASSSRVMRYYGYT
>TRBV13|TRBJ2-7
ASSVVGGSSYEQY
>TRBV15|TRBJ1-5
ATFRDSNQPQH
>TRBV29-1|TRBJ2-3
SVEEGQDFLTLLRDTQY